The clone carrying this T cell receptor (beta chain) was found many times. The target antigen is unknown. These data come from a study of CD8+CD57+ T cells in acquired aplastic anemia. Overall study: Sorted cells (CD4+ and CD8+) yielded DNA amounts that averaged around 3.5 ug.

The patients chosen for sequencing had shown expansion of CD8+CD57+ cells (detected by flow cytometry). TCR beta VDJ and CDR3 were profiled, and genomic DNA was the template. TCRdb re-called the reads through MiXCR, storing one row per CDR3 protein. The sample lists about 160,000 distinct CDR3 sequences; around 43% were seen once. With 3 bases clipped from V and 4 bases from J, the junction kept 5 bases outside the gene matches. Germline V gene lookup returns CDR1 DFQATT and CDR2 SNEGSKA (reference sequence). CDR3 length: 14 residues. Study findings and constraints: Levels of CD8+ Simpson's diversity were not significantly distinct in patients versus controls. Patients and controls shared nearly 30 CD8+ CDR3 sequences, which appeared highly expressed in patients and within their immunodominant clones.

The chain uses TRBV20-1 and TRBJ2-1, with TRBD2 matching over 8 bases. The sample taken for sequencing was sorted CD4+, CD8+, or CD8+CD57+ T cells (not recorded which) from PBMCs. The sequence derives from a human donor with aplastic anemia. The CDR3 sequence is CSARYSGTYNEQFF. The CDR3 region has the DNA TGCAGTGCTAGGTATAGCGGGACGTACAATGAGCAGTTCTTC.